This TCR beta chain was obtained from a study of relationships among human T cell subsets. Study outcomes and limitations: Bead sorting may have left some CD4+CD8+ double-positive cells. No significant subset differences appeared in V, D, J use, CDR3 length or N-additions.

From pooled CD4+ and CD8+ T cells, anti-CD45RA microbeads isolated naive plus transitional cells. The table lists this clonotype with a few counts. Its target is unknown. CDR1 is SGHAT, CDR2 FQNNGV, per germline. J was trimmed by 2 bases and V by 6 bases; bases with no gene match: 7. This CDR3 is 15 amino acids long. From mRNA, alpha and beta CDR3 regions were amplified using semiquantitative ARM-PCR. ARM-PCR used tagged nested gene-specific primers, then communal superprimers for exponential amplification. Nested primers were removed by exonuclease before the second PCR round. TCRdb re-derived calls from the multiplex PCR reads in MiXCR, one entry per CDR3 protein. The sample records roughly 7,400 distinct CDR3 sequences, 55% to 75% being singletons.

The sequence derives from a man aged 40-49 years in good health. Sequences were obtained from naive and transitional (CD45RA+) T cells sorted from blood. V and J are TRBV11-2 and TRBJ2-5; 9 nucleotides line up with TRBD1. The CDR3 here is CASRYRDRAQETQYF. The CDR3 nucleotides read TGTGCCAGCAGATACCGGGACAGGGCGCAAGAGACCCAGTACTTC.